Reported below is one T cell receptor (beta chain). The target antigen is unknown. After isolation, RNA underwent reverse transcription to generate cDNA as the sequencing template. The data were produced by immunoSEQ multiplex PCR, yet TCRdb's version contains in-frame clones alone and is incomplete. The sample comprises 90,000 or so clones, around 44% of which are singletons, and roughly 18% rests with the top ten. Deletions cut 2 bases from V and 6 bases from J, with 8 bases between. Germline-derived CDR1 and CDR2 are MNHEY and SMNVEV (reference sequence). CDR3 length: 13 residues. The entry originates in a study of CD8+ T cells in alopecia areata. Study-wide points: Unlike in mice, where it was clearer, TCR sharing across patients was less clear, possibly HLA-related. Lesional scalp, especially alopecia totalis/universalis, showed higher clonality than normal scalp.

The treatment denotes: oral pan-JAK inhibitor, 5-10 mg twice daily. This specimen consisted of CD8+ T cells sorted from blood, obtained at week 24, from a patient treated with tofacitinib. The chain has TRBV27 and TRBJ1-5; D not resolved. The TCR sequence derives from a human donor with alopecia areata. Written as DNA, the CDR3 is TGTGCCAGCAGTTTACTAGGGAGTCAGCCCCAGCATTTT. It yields the protein CASSLLGSQPQHF.